The 16 T cell receptor beta chains below come from one sample, sequenced in a study of blood T cell repertoires in COVID-19 (dated by TCRdb to 2020 to 2022). Receptors were amplified or captured by the immunoSEQ multiplex PCR assay. Held by TCRdb, this immuneACCESS table contains in-frame sequences only and omits some clones. Under half of the omission traces to an unresolved V gene where checked; the cause of the rest is unknown. This sample comprises 200,000 to 250,000 clones, over 75% of them detected only once. The ten top clones hold under 4% of the sample. Specimen: PBMCs or T cells enriched from blood (not recorded which). Source of these receptors: a woman in her late teens or twenties in a cohort exposed to, infected with or recovered from COVID-19 (not recorded which).

This chain uses TRBV19 with TRBJ1-4; no clear D gene. Germline V CDR1 and CDR2: LNHDA, SQIVND (reference sequence). Trimming took 6 bases from V and 7 from J, leaving 15 bases between them. This CDR3 spans 14 amino acids. CDR3 nucleotide sequence: TGTGCCAGTAGGTCGGGTCGGCTTTCTGAAAAACTGTTTTTT. Amino acids: CASRSGRLSEKLFF.

The chain has TRBV19 and TRBJ2-2; D unclear. The CDR3 is made up of 14 amino acids. Trimming stripped 3 bases from V and 0 bases from J, with 5 bases between. CDR1 and CDR2 (germline): LNHDA, SQIVND (reference sequence). CDR3 in amino acids: CASSMGPNTGELFF. The CDR3 bases are TGTGCCAGTAGTATGGGCCCGAACACCGGGGAGCTGTTTTTT.

The rearrangement joins TRBV7-8 to TRBJ1-2; 7 bases are a match to TRBD1. CDR1 SGHVS and CDR2 FQNEAQ come from the germline V gene. Trimming at V came to 3 bases and at J to 4 bases, leaving 8 bases not matched to a gene. The CDR3 contains 15 residues. CDR3 DNA: TGTGCCAGCAGCTTTCGACAGGGACCTGCCTATGGCTACACCTTC. Protein product: CASSFRQGPAYGYTF. Drawing the rest from reference TRBV7-8 and TRBJ1-2, the complete variable domain is GAGVSQSPRYKVAKRGQDVALRCDPISGHVSLFWYQQALGQGPEFLTYFQNEAQLDKSGLPSDRFFAERPEGSVSTLKIQRTQQEDSAVYLCASSFRQGPAYGYTFGSGTRLTVV.

The chain carries TRBV28 and TRBJ2-1, with TRBD1 identical over 7 bases. CDR3 length equals 16 residues. Germline V gene data show CDR1 as MDHEN and CDR2 as SYDVKM. J lost 4 bases, V lost 6 bases, and 12 bases had no gene match. CDR3 nucleotide sequence: TGTGCCAGCAGCACGGATTGGGACAGTGGATACAATGAGCAGTTCTTC. Amino acid sequence: CASSTDWDSGYNEQFF.

This clone was detected only once. The V and J genes are TRBV5-1 and TRBJ1-4; D perhaps matches TRBD1 (5 bases). Trimming removed 3 bases at V and 7 bases at J, with 22 bases between. The germline V gene encodes CDR1 SGHRS and CDR2 YFSETQ. The CDR3 consists of 17 residues. CDR3 in amino acids: CASSYGLGPTGGEKLFF. DNA of the CDR3: TGCGCCAGCAGCTACGGCCTGGGGCCGACCGGTGGTGAAAAACTGTTTTTT.

The chain couples TRBV2 to TRBJ1-5, with D hard to call. Germline CDR1 reads SNHLY; CDR2 reads FYNNEI. The length of the CDR3 is 14 residues. Trimming removed 2 bases from V and 5 bases from J, with 10 bases in between. In DNA form, the CDR3 reads TGTGCCAGCAGTGAACTCGCAGGCGATCAGCCCCAGCATTTT. Translation gives CASSELAGDQPQHF.

Only a few counts were recorded for this clone. The CDR3 spells CASSQGSTGGGYTF. In DNA form, the CDR3 reads TGTGCCAGCAGCCAAGGTTCGACAGGCGGGGGCTACACCTTC. This chain uses TRBV3-1 (or the pseudogene TRBV3-2) with TRBJ1-2, with TRBD1 as a possible D gene (6 bases). Germline V gene lookup returns CDR1 LGHDT and CDR2 YNNKEL (reference sequence). V was pared by 1 base and J by 8 bases, with 14 bases between. This CDR3 region has 14 residues.

The chain has TRBV14 and TRBJ1-1, with 7 bases that match TRBD1. The J segment lost 0 bases and the V segment lost 4 bases, leaving 5 bases of the junction unmatched. Per germline, CDR1 SGHDN and CDR2 FVKESK. The CDR3 totals 15 residues. CDR3 sequence reads: CASSPRDRMNTEAFF. The CDR3 nucleotides read TGTGCCAGCAGCCCTCGGGACAGAATGAACACTGAAGCTTTCTTT.

The chain has TRBV28 and TRBJ1-4; TRBD1 aligns across 8 bases. Trimming removed 6 bases from V and 8 bases from J; junction bases left unmatched: 8. This CDR3 is built from 14 residues. Germline CDR1 MDHEN, CDR2 SYDVKM. The CDR3 reads CASSSTGGGEKLFF. CDR3 DNA sequence: TGTGCCAGCAGCTCCACAGGGGGTGGAGAAAAACTGTTTTTT.

Here the CDR3 DNA reads TGTGCCAGCAGCCAAGATAAAACTAGTAATGAGCAGTTCTTC. Protein sequence: CASSQDKTSNEQFF. This chain links TRBV4-2 with TRBJ2-1; the D gene is possibly TRBD2 (5 bases). Trimming took 0 bases from V and 7 from J, leaving 10 bases between them. CDR3 length equals 14 residues. CDR1 and CDR2 (germline): LGHNA, YNFKEQ.

This clone was observed a few times. The V gene is TRBV15, the J gene TRBJ1-6; D is undetermined. The germline V gene has CDR1 LNHNV and CDR2 YYDKDF (reference sequence). Trimming shortened V by 5 bases and J by 5 bases, and 4 bases separated the two germline ends. The CDR3 covers 12 residues. The CDR3 DNA reads TGTGCCACCAGCCGTCATAATTCACCCCTCCACTTT. Amino acids: CATSRHNSPLHF. The full variable domain, in which reference TRBV15 and TRBJ1-6 provide the parts outside the CDR3, is DAMVIQNPRYQVTQFGKPVTLSCSQTLNHNVMYWYQQKSSQAPKLLFHYYDKDFNNEADTPDNFQSRRPNTSFCFLDIRSPGLGDTAMYLCATSRHNSPLHFGNGTRLTVT.

V and J are TRBV6-5 and TRBJ1-5, with TRBD1 matching 9 bases. This CDR3 region has 14 residues. With 5 bases clipped from V and 6 bases from J, the junction kept 5 bases outside the gene matches. CDR1 is MNHEY and CDR2 is SVGAGI in the germline V gene. CDR3 nucleotide sequence: TGTGCCAGCAGTCGAGGACAGGGGAGTCAGCCCCAGCATTTT. This sequence encodes CASSRGQGSQPQHF.

The rearrangement joins TRBV29-1 to TRBJ2-7, with 7 positions matching TRBD2. The CDR3 runs to 16 residues. The J segment lost 4 bases and the V segment lost 1 base, leaving 13 bases of the junction unmatched. Germline V gene data show CDR1 as SQVTM and CDR2 as ANQGSEA. CDR3 sequence: CSVEGEWGEGAYEQYF. CDR3 coding DNA: TGCAGCGTTGAAGGCGAATGGGGGGAGGGAGCATACGAGCAGTACTTC.

Points on this clone: This specimen includes other DNA sequences encoding the same CDR3. The CDR3 nucleotides read TGTGCCAGCAGTTACCCAGATTCCAACTATGGCTACACCTTC. Its protein product is CASSYPDSNYGYTF. This chain links TRBV6-5 with TRBJ1-2; D not certain. Trimming pared 2 bases from V and 2 bases from J, leaving 9 bases between. The CDR3 length is 14 residues. Germline V gene lookup returns CDR1 MNHEY and CDR2 SVGAGI.

The CDR3 coding sequence is TGTGCCAGCAGCTTCAACCCTATGAACACTGAAGCTTTCTTT. Protein sequence: CASSFNPMNTEAFF. This chain connects TRBV5-6 to TRBJ1-1, with D unresolved. The germline V gene encodes CDR1 SGHDT and CDR2 YYEEEE. The CDR3 consists of 14 residues. V was pared by 2 bases and J by 0 bases, with 8 bases between.

This clone was detected a few times. V usage is TRBV7-9 and J usage is TRBJ2-1, with 14 bases fitting TRBD2. The germline V gene encodes CDR1 SEHNR and CDR2 FQNEAQ (reference sequence). J was trimmed by 0 bases and V by 6 bases; bases with no gene match: 7. The CDR3 contains 18 residues. CDR3 coding DNA: TGTGCCAGCAGACCGGGACTAGCGGGAGAAATCTCCTACAATGAGCAGTTCTTC. Protein: CASRPGLAGEISYNEQFF.